The entry below describes one T cell receptor (beta chain). The antigen is undetermined. The sample comes from a study of cytomegalovirus exposure and HLA in healthy donors. Regarding the study as a whole: A list of more than 150 TCR beta chains associated with cytomegalovirus was given. Most TCR sequences showed up rarely, but some public TCRs showed up in many donors. TCR beta chains associated with HLA were, in a later analysis, more clonally expanded than equally common others.

Primers included in the PCR were 60 Vbeta and 13 Jbeta primers. Per the study methods: Around 10 million shared chains were among some 80 million unique TCR beta chains counted in a later analysis. TCRdb's table, derived via immunoSEQ multiplex PCR, lists solely in-frame clones and lacks some. The D gene and trimming were derived from the DNA, and the V and J assignments and clone size from that table. In the table there are 200,000 to 250,000 clones, over 75% of which are singletons. The source of this sequence is a woman between 50 and 59 years old in good health and CMV-seropositive. Sequencing was done on a sample of PBMCs.

The CDR3 DNA is TGCGCCAGCAACTCCAGGAAGCGGGGGGTCTACAATGAGCAGTTCTTC. Protein sequence: CASNSRKRGVYNEQFF. The chain employs TRBV5-1 and TRBJ2-1; 9 bases map to TRBD2. V lost 6 bases to trimming and J lost 3 bases; unmatched junction nucleotides: 10. This CDR3 has 16 residues. CDR1 is SGHRS, CDR2 YFSETQ, per germline.